This T cell receptor (beta chain) appears in the sequencing data of a study of regulatory T cells in long-lasting Graves disease. HTBI primers from iRepertoire and Arm-PCR of CDR3 regions yielded the TCR beta libraries. TCRdb re-analysed the multiplex PCR reads in MiXCR, keeping a single row per CDR3 protein. The sample lists 550,000 or so distinct CDR3 sequences; 12% were seen once. This clonotype has ten or more counts. The time point: newly diagnosed GD, antithyroid drugs for less than 3 months. Construction of the TCR library relied on RNA isolated from PBMCs. The V and J ends lost 6 bases and 0 bases, in that order; junction bases with no gene match: 3. This CDR3 has 14 amino acids. The V gene's germline CDR1 is MNHEY and CDR2 SMNVEV (reference sequence). These data are also associated with another study on T cells in Graves' hyperthyroidism and ophthalmopathy. As that report states: A lack of ophthalmopathy progression within 18 months defined stable Graves' hyperthyroidism.

Source: peripheral blood mononuclear cells (PBMCs), taken at new diagnosis, from a patient treated with antithyroid drugs. This chain joins TRBV27 and TRBJ1-1; the match to TRBD1 covers 8 bases. This clonotype was sampled from a woman aged 30 to 39 with Graves disease. The CDR3: CASSRDRMNTEAFF. The CDR3 nucleotides read TGTGCCAGCAGCCGGGACAGGATGAACACTGAAGCTTTCTTT.